Listed below are T cell receptor beta chains from one sample, sequenced in a study of OX40 agonist ivuxolimab in advanced cancers. Assay used: immunoSEQ multiplex PCR; TCRdb lists only in-frame clones, some missing. The repertoire includes approximately 67,000 clones, 91% of them detected once, and 2% to 2.5% sits in the top ten. The source material was CD4+ or CD8+ T cells sorted from blood, sampled in a trial of the OX40 agonist ivuxolimab. The source is an adult with an advanced solid tumor such as melanoma, head and neck, liver or kidney cancer. Both conserved end residues are part of each CDR3. Each record gives: D gene, J gene, V gene, CDR3 length, CDR3 protein. The D gene is left open where the match is weak.

d_gene: .
j_gene: TRBJ2-7
v_gene: TRBV30
len: 11
CDR3aa: CAWNRAYEQYF

d_gene: .
j_gene: TRBJ2-5
v_gene: TRBV19
len: 13
CDR3aa: CASAGTDQETQYF

d_gene: .
j_gene: TRBJ1-3
v_gene: TRBV7-9
len: 13
CDR3aa: CASSLTVGNTIYF

d_gene: TRBD2
j_gene: TRBJ2-5
v_gene: TRBV7-6
len: 18
CDR3aa: CASSLAPSLAAGLETQYF

d_gene: TRBD1
j_gene: TRBJ1-3
v_gene: TRBV4-1
len: 15
CDR3aa: CASSQDPDRLGTIYF

d_gene: TRBD1
j_gene: TRBJ1-5
v_gene: TRBV28
len: 15
CDR3aa: CASSTGQGNHQPQHF

d_gene: TRBD2
j_gene: TRBJ2-1
v_gene: TRBV7-2
len: 15
CDR3aa: CASSRVGGPYNEQFF

d_gene: .
j_gene: TRBJ1-3
v_gene: TRBV7-9
len: 14
CDR3aa: CASSLDRAGNTIYF

d_gene: TRBD2
j_gene: TRBJ2-5
v_gene: TRBV7-9
len: 16
CDR3aa: CASSSGTSGREETQYF

d_gene: TRBD1
j_gene: TRBJ1-1
v_gene: TRBV18
len: 14
CDR3aa: CASSPPGQATEAFF

d_gene: TRBD1
j_gene: TRBJ2-5
v_gene: TRBV29-1
len: 13
CDR3aa: CSVAGQGAETQYF

d_gene: .
j_gene: TRBJ2-3
v_gene: TRBV5-1
len: 16
CDR3aa: CASSLGVGTYTDTQYF

d_gene: .
j_gene: TRBJ2-2
v_gene: TRBV15
len: 16
CDR3aa: CATSRDIARSTGELFF

d_gene: .
j_gene: TRBJ2-7
v_gene: TRBV30
len: 13
CDR3aa: CAWNPGTYYEQYF

d_gene: .
j_gene: TRBJ2-3
v_gene: TRBV5-6
len: 16
CDR3aa: CASSFVGYPSTDTQYF

d_gene: .
j_gene: TRBJ1-1
v_gene: TRBV10-3
len: 14
CDR3aa: CAISVYSLNTEAFF

d_gene: .
j_gene: TRBJ1-3
v_gene: TRBV30
len: 15
CDR3aa: CAWSSPSGSGNTIYF

d_gene: .
j_gene: TRBJ1-2
v_gene: TRBV5-1
len: 11
CDR3aa: CASRGNYGYTF

d_gene: .
j_gene: TRBJ2-1
v_gene: TRBV19
len: 13
CDR3aa: CASSVATGNEQFF

d_gene: TRBD1
j_gene: TRBJ2-3
v_gene: TRBV6-4
len: 16
CDR3aa: CASSDPGTANTDTQYF

d_gene: TRBD1
j_gene: TRBJ1-1
v_gene: TRBV9
len: 16
CDR3aa: CASLPGQLTMNTEAFF

d_gene: .
j_gene: TRBJ2-7
v_gene: TRBV27
len: 14
CDR3aa: CATRGVQQGYEQYF

d_gene: TRBD1
j_gene: TRBJ1-4
v_gene: TRBV11-3
len: 14
CDR3aa: CASSPGQDVEKLFF

d_gene: TRBD1
j_gene: TRBJ2-5
v_gene: TRBV5-1
len: 15
CDR3aa: CASSYPGTGGETQYF

d_gene: .
j_gene: TRBJ2-6
v_gene: TRBV5-5
len: 15
CDR3aa: CASSLVGSGANVLTF

d_gene: .
j_gene: TRBJ2-6
v_gene: TRBV28
len: 15
CDR3aa: CASSLGGSGANVLTF

d_gene: .
j_gene: TRBJ1-1
v_gene: TRBV7-2
len: 14
CDR3aa: CASSLSFSNTEAFF

d_gene: TRBD2
j_gene: TRBJ2-1
v_gene: TRBV5-1
len: 17
CDR3aa: CASRTPLAEASYNEQFF

d_gene: .
j_gene: TRBJ2-7
v_gene: TRBV18
len: 16
CDR3aa: CASSLTETPGRHEQYF

d_gene: .
j_gene: TRBJ2-1
v_gene: TRBV7-9
len: 13
CDR3aa: CASSLEAANEQFF

d_gene: TRBD1
j_gene: TRBJ2-2
v_gene: TRBV29-1
len: 14
CDR3aa: CSVLTGDWGGELFF

d_gene: .
j_gene: TRBJ2-5
v_gene: TRBV9
len: 12
CDR3aa: CASSVLGETQYF

d_gene: .
j_gene: TRBJ2-7
v_gene: TRBV10-3
len: 11
CDR3aa: CAISETYEQYF

d_gene: .
j_gene: TRBJ1-2
v_gene: TRBV11-2
len: 14
CDR3aa: CASSLVAQNYGYTF

d_gene: .
j_gene: TRBJ2-1
v_gene: TRBV27
len: 18
CDR3aa: CASSSVYSGGGLLNEQFF

d_gene: TRBD1
j_gene: TRBJ1-4
v_gene: TRBV5-1
len: 14
CDR3aa: CASSLEGQAEKLFF

d_gene: TRBD1
j_gene: TRBJ1-2
v_gene: TRBV18
len: 13
CDR3aa: CASSPGQGYGYTF

d_gene: .
j_gene: TRBJ2-1
v_gene: TRBV18
len: 17
CDR3aa: CASSPITWRSSYNEQFF

d_gene: TRBD2
j_gene: TRBJ2-2
v_gene: TRBV28
len: 16
CDR3aa: CASSALAGVNTGELFF

d_gene: TRBD1
j_gene: TRBJ2-3
v_gene: TRBV18
len: 15
CDR3aa: CASSPDRGRTDTQYF

d_gene: TRBD1
j_gene: TRBJ2-3
v_gene: TRBV5-1
len: 15
CDR3aa: CASSLGGAGTDTQYF

d_gene: .
j_gene: TRBJ2-3
v_gene: TRBV2
len: 13
CDR3aa: CASNGVGTDTQYF

d_gene: TRBD2
j_gene: TRBJ2-4
v_gene: TRBV28
len: 14
CDR3aa: CASHSGGGKNIQYF